Below are 3 T cell receptor beta chains sequenced from a single sample in a study of tumor T cells in aggressive B-cell lymphoma. Libraries were prepared by immunoSEQ multiplex PCR; TCRdb keeps only in-frame clonotypes and omits some of them. The data hold around 2,500 clones, with 65% to 90% observed a single time. Material: tumor tissue. The source of these receptors is an adult with diffuse large B cell lymphoma.

This clone is a singleton in its sample. This chain links TRBV2 with TRBJ2-3, with TRBD2 matching 7 bases. This CDR3 region has 15 residues. Germline CDR1 and CDR2: SNHLY and FYNNEI. Trimming took 3 bases from V and 5 from J; bases not matched to a gene: 8. CDR3 sequence: CASSDTQTGGDTQYF. CDR3 coding DNA: TGTGCCAGCAGTGACACTCAGACGGGAGGAGATACGCAGTATTTT.

This chain connects TRBV5-1 to TRBJ1-1, with D possibly matching TRBD1 (5 bases). Trimming removed 2 bases from V and 0 bases from J, with 11 bases in between. Germline values: CDR1 SGHRS, CDR2 YFSETQ. This CDR3 is built from 15 residues. In nucleotides, the CDR3 is TGCGCCAGCAGCTTAGAGACAGATCTGAACACTGAAGCTTTCTTT. Translating gives CASSLETDLNTEAFF. The whole variable domain, remainder taken from reference TRBV5-1 and TRBJ1-1, is KAGVTQTPRYLIKTRGQQVTLSCSPISGHRSVSWYQQTPGQGLQFLFEYFSETQRNKGNFPGRFSGRQFSNSRSEMNVSTLELGDSALYLCASSLETDLNTEAFFGQGTRLTVV.

The count of this clone is one. J is TRBJ2-4 and V is TRBV4-3; D may be TRBD1 (6 bases). The V gene's germline CDR1 is LGHNA and CDR2 YSLEER. This CDR3 is 15 amino acids long. Trimming cost V 3 bases and J 9 bases, with 18 bases left between them. The CDR3 bases are TGCGCCAGCAGCCAGGACCACAGGGATTTGAGCATTCAGTACTTC. Translated: CASSQDHRDLSIQYF.